This note documents a single T cell receptor beta chain sequence. Its antigen is as yet unknown. RNA transcripts yielded amplified TCR beta CDR3 regions. HTBI primers were used for first-round RT-PCR of the TCR CDR3. TCRdb re-called the multiplex PCR reads through MiXCR, storing one row per CDR3 protein. Here the sample spans 300,000 to 350,000 distinct CDR3 sequences, approximately 17% being singletons. These data come from a study of T cells in Graves' hyperthyroidism and ophthalmopathy. Study outcomes and limitations: Blood held most thyroid clonotypes expanded above 0.001 frequency.

Hyperthyroidism in the patients, aged 18 to 65, was newly diagnosed and under 2 months in duration. Exclusion followed for patients with uncontrolled infection, other autoimmune disease, pregnancy or lactation. Orbital computed tomography, thyroid ultrasound, serum thyroxine and TRAb, and clinical symptoms together informed the diagnoses. The CDR3 length is 17 residues. Germline CDR1 and CDR2: DFQATT and SNEGSKA (reference sequence). The junction had 18 bases not matched to a gene; V was cut back by 5 bases and J by 4 bases. This TCR derives from a man younger than 40 with Graves' hyperthyroidism. Sample: blood. The chain couples TRBV20-1 to TRBJ2-3, with 7 positions matching TRBD1. The CDR3 loop is CSAANPAEGGLADTQYF. The CDR3 DNA reads as TGCAGTGCTGCAAACCCGGCCGAAGGGGGCTTAGCAGATACGCAGTATTTT.